The rows below give T cell receptor beta chains drawn from one sample of a study of T cell responses to AZD1222 COVID-19 vaccine. Data came from immunoSEQ multiplex PCR; TCRdb stores just in-frame clones and leaves some out. Of around 80,000 clones in the sample, more than 85% were seen once. The material was peripheral blood, obtained 28 days after the second AZD1222 dose. These TCRs come from an adult who received the AZD1222 COVID-19 vaccine. CDR3s include the opening cysteine and the closing phenylalanine or tryptophan. A D gene is named only where the DNA matches it firmly. Size values are once, few and many counts, or a class for expanded clones, and some rows have none.

j_call	v_call	clone_size	d_call	cdr3_aa	cdr3_nt
TRBJ1-2	TRBV18	-	-	CASSPEAANYGYTF	TGTGCCAGCTCACCCGAGGCGGCTAACTATGGCTACACCTTC
TRBJ2-5	TRBV4-1	-	-	CASSQFRQETQYF	TGCGCCAGCAGCCAATTCAGACAAGAGACCCAGTACTTC
TRBJ1-3	TRBV5-4	-	TRBD1	CASSPSRQGPGNTIYF	TGTGCCAGCTCACCTTCGCGACAGGGGCCTGGAAACACCATATATTTT
TRBJ1-1	TRBV12-3/TRBV12-4	-	-	CASSLFGKEAFF	TGTGCCAGCAGTTTATTTGGGAAGGAAGCTTTCTTT
TRBJ1-3	TRBV11-1	-	-	CASSLALSASGNTIYF	TGTGCCAGCAGCTTAGCGCTAAGCGCATCTGGAAACACCATATATTTT
TRBJ1-1	TRBV5-1	-	-	CASSPSTEATEAFF	TGCGCCAGCAGCCCTTCGACAGAAGCCACTGAAGCTTTCTTT
TRBJ2-7	TRBV5-6	-	-	CASSLKVAEQYF	TGTGCCAGCAGCTTGAAAGTCGCCGAGCAGTACTTC
TRBJ1-1	TRBV10-3	-	TRBD1	CAISESMGTGSEAFF	TGTGCCATCAGTGAGTCGATGGGGACAGGGAGTGAAGCTTTCTTT
TRBJ2-1	TRBV15	-	-	CATGRDRASYNEQFF	TGTGCCACCGGCAGAGATCGAGCATCCTACAATGAGCAGTTCTTC
TRBJ2-1	TRBV3-1/TRBV3-2	-	-	CASSRTYNEQFF	TGTGCCAGCAGCCGGACTTACAATGAGCAGTTCTTC
TRBJ2-7	TRBV29-1	-	TRBD1	CSVDVGEEGTVRGYEQYF	TGCAGCGTTGACGTGGGAGAAGAAGGGACAGTACGAGGCTACGAGCAGTACTTC
TRBJ1-1	TRBV5-1	-	-	CASSFLGGRQNTEAFF	TGCGCCAGCAGCTTCCTCGGTGGTAGGCAGAACACTGAAGCTTTCTTT
TRBJ2-4	TRBV11-2	-	TRBD1	CASSANRDRGKGAKNIQYF	TGTGCCAGCAGCGCCAACCGGGACAGGGGGAAAGGCGCCAAAAACATTCAGTACTTC
TRBJ1-4	TRBV24-1	-	TRBD1	CATSDQGQGSNEKLFF	TGTGCCACCAGTGATCAGGGACAGGGGTCTAATGAAAAACTGTTTTTT
TRBJ1-4	TRBV30	-	-	CAWGGLRPEKLFF	TGTGCCTGGGGGGGACTCCGGCCCGAAAAACTGTTTTTT
TRBJ1-2	TRBV14	-	-	CASSQQGRGYTF	TGTGCCAGCAGCCAACAGGGAAGAGGCTACACCTTC
TRBJ2-5	TRBV5-1	once	-	CASSPLKETQYF	TGCGCCAGCAGCCCACTTAAAGAGACCCAGTACTTC
TRBJ2-5	TRBV18	-	-	CASSPGGKTQYF	TGTGCCAGCTCACCCGGCGGTAAGACCCAGTACTTC
TRBJ1-3	TRBV28	-	TRBD1	CASSLGTGPGNTIYF	TGTGCCAGCAGTCTCGGGACAGGTCCTGGAAACACCATATATTTT
TRBJ2-5	TRBV7-7	-	-	CASSPVGGGETQYF	TGTGCCAGCAGCCCAGTGGGGGGTGGGGAGACCCAGTACTTC
TRBJ2-1	TRBV6-5	-	TRBD1	CASIRTGGLNEQFF	TGTGCCAGCATTAGGACAGGGGGCCTGAATGAGCAGTTCTTC
TRBJ1-5	TRBV27	-	-	CASSLGSVRGGPQHF	TGTGCCAGCAGTTTAGGTTCTGTGCGGGGGGGTCCCCAGCATTTT
TRBJ2-7	TRBV7-2	-	-	CASSLSSEQYF	TGTGCCAGCAGCTTATCCAGCGAGCAGTACTTC
TRBJ1-2	TRBV19	-	-	CASLRTPEGYTF	TGTGCCAGTCTCCGGACCCCCGAGGGCTACACCTTC
TRBJ2-3	TRBV6-2/TRBV6-3	-	-	CASSLAEYSTDTQYF	TGTGCCAGCAGTTTAGCGGAGTACAGCACAGATACGCAGTATTTT
TRBJ2-3	TRBV5-1	-	-	CASSFRGPAGTDTQYF	TGCGCCAGCAGCTTTCGAGGGCCCGCTGGCACAGATACGCAGTATTTT
TRBJ1-1	TRBV20-1	-	-	CSASRRLMNTEAFF	TGCAGTGCTAGTAGGAGGCTAATGAACACTGAAGCTTTCTTT
TRBJ2-5	TRBV29-1	-	-	CSVGEFQVGETQYF	TGCAGCGTTGGGGAGTTTCAGGTCGGGGAGACCCAGTACTTC
TRBJ1-1	TRBV5-1	-	-	CASSRGTNTEAFF	TGCGCCAGCAGCCGAGGGACTAACACTGAAGCTTTCTTT
TRBJ2-1	TRBV19	-	-	CASSIDRDNEQFF	TGTGCCAGTAGTATAGATCGAGACAATGAGCAGTTCTTC
TRBJ2-2	TRBV10-1	-	TRBD1	CASRDRVTGELFF	TGCGCCAGCAGAGACAGGGTTACCGGGGAGCTGTTTTTT
TRBJ2-7	TRBV2	once	TRBD2	CAAGTSGSQGQYF	TGTGCCGCGGGGACTAGCGGGTCCCAAGGGCAGTACTTC
TRBJ2-3	TRBV3-1/TRBV3-2	-	TRBD2	CASSQPGLAGADTQYF	TGTGCCAGCAGCCAACCCGGACTAGCGGGAGCGGATACGCAGTATTTT
TRBJ2-2	TRBV6-2/TRBV6-3	-	-	CASSFSTESNTGELFF	TGTGCCAGCAGCTTTTCAACAGAGTCTAACACCGGGGAGCTGTTTTTT
TRBJ2-7	TRBV23-1	-	-	CASVTVSEQYF	TGCGCCAGCGTGACGGTATCGGAGCAGTACTTC
TRBJ1-5	TRBV7-9	-	-	CASSLEGGPNQPQHF	TGTGCCAGCAGCTTAGAGGGAGGTCCCAATCAGCCCCAGCATTTT
TRBJ2-5	TRBV3-1/TRBV3-2	-	TRBD2	CASSQRTSGAAGETQYF	TGTGCCAGCAGCCAGAGGACTAGCGGGGCCGCGGGGGAGACCCAGTACTTC